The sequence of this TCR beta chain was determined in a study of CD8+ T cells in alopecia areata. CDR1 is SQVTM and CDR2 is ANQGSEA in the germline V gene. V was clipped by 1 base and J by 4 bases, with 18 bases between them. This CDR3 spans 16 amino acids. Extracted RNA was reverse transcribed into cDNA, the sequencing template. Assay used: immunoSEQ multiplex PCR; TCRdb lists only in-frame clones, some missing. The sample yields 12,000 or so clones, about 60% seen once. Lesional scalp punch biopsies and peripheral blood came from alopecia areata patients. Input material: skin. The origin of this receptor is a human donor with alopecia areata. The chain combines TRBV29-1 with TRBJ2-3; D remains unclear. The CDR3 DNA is TGCAGCGTTGAAGCGCCCCGGCTAGGGCGATCAGATACGCAGTATTTT. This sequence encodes CSVEAPRLGRSDTQYF.